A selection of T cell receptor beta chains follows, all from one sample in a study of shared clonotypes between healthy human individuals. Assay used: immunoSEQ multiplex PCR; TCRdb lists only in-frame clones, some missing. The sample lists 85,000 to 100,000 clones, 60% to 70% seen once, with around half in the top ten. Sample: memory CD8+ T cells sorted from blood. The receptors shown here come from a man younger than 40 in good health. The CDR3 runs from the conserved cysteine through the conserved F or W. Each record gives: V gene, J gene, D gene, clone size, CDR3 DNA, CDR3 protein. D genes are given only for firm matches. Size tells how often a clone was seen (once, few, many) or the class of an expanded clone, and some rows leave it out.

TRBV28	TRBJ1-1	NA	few	TGTGCCAGCAGTCCCCTGATCGGAGGGAACACTGAAGCTTTCTTT	CASSPLIGGNTEAFF
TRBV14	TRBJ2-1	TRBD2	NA	TGTGCCAGCAGCTTCTGGGGCGGGAGTTTGGATGAGCAGTTCTTC	CASSFWGGSLDEQFF
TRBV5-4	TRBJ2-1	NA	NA	TGTGCCAGCAGCTTGGCCCTTGATGGCGGCGGGAAACTATACAATGAGCAGTTCTTC	CASSLALDGGGKLYNEQFF
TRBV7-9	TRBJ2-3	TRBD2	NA	TGTGCCAGCAGCCCGACTAGCGGGAGGTCCACAGATACGCAGTATTTT	CASSPTSGRSTDTQYF
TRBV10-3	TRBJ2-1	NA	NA	TGTGCCATCTTGGCAGGGGCGGAAAATGAGCAGTTCTTC	CAILAGAENEQFF
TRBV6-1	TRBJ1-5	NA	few	TGTGCCAGCAGTCTTGGTCAGGGAGGCGGTCAGCCCCAGCATTTT	CASSLGQGGGQPQHF
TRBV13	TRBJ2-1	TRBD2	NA	TGTGCCAGCAGCCGACTAGCGGGAGTTTCCTACAATGAGCAGTTCTTC	CASSRLAGVSYNEQFF
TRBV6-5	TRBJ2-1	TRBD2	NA	TGTGCCAGCAGACGGACTAGTCCCTACAATGAGCAGTTCTTC	CASRRTSPYNEQFF
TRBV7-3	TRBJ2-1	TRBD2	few	TGTGCCAGCAGCTTAATTCTAGCGGGCACCCCCTTTTACAATGAGCAGTTCTTC	CASSLILAGTPFYNEQFF
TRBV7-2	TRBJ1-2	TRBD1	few	TGTGCCAGCAGCCTTCATTCCGGGACAGATCTCTATGGCTACACCTTC	CASSLHSGTDLYGYTF
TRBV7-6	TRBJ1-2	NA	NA	TGTGCCAGCAGCATCGCGGCTGAATCTCGAACCTATGGCTACACCTTC	CASSIAAESRTYGYTF
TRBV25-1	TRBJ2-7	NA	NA	TGTGCCAGCAGTGCGTCTAGGGGAAACACCTACGAGCAGTACTTC	CASSASRGNTYEQYF
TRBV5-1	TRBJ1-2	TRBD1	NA	TGCGCCAGCAGCGCAGGGGGCTCGGGCTTCTACTATGGCTACACCTTC	CASSAGGSGFYYGYTF
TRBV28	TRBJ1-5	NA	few	TGTGCCAGCAGTGGATCCGTGAGCAATCAGCCCCAGCATTTT	CASSGSVSNQPQHF
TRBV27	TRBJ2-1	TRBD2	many	TGTGCCAGCAGTACCATTGGCGGGAGGGCCCTCAATGAGCAGTTCTTC	CASSTIGGRALNEQFF
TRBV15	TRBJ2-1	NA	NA	TGTGCCACCAGCAGAGGTAAAGGATCCAATGAGCAGTTCTTC	CATSRGKGSNEQFF
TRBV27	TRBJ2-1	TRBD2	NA	TGTGCCAGCAGTTTATCCCCAGGACTAGTGTGGATATACAATGAGCAGTTCTTC	CASSLSPGLVWIYNEQFF
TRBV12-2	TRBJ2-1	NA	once	TGTGCAAGTCGCTCCTATAGGGGGAGGGCCCTCACGTACAATGAGCAGTTCTTC	CASRSYRGRALTYNEQFF
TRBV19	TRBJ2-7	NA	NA	TGTGCCAGTAGGCTTACAAAGAGCTCCTACGAGCAGTACTTC	CASRLTKSSYEQYF
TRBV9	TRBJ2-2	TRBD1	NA	TGTGCCAGCAGCGTACAGGGGGCTGGAGGGGAGCTGTTTTTT	CASSVQGAGGELFF
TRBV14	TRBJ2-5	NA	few	TGTGCCAGCAGCCAAGATGGGACCCAGTACTTC	CASSQDGTQYF
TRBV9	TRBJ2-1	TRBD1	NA	TGTGCCAGCAGCGGCAGACAGGGCTACAATGAGCAGTTCTTC	CASSGRQGYNEQFF
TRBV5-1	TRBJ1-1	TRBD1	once	TGCGCCAGCAGCTCCCGGACAGGGGGCATGAACACTGAAGCTTTCTTT	CASSSRTGGMNTEAFF
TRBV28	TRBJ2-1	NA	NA	TGTGCCAGCAGTTTCGGGACTTTCGCCAATGAGCAGTTCTTC	CASSFGTFANEQFF
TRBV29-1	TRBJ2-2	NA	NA	TGCAGCGTTGAAGCCGCGAGCACCGGGGAGCTGTTTTTT	CSVEAASTGELFF
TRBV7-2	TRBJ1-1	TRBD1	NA	TGTGCCAGCAGCCAACAGGGGGCGTCTGAAGCTTTCTTT	CASSQQGASEAFF
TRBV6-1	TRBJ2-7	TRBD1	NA	TGTGCCACCTCGCAGGGGGTACGCTACGAGCAGTACTTC	CATSQGVRYEQYF
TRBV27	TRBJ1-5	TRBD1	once	TGTGCCAGCAGCCTACGACTCGACAGGGTCAACCAGCCCCAGCATTTT	CASSLRLDRVNQPQHF
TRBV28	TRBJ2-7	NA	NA	TGTGCCAGCCTTAGCCGCATACGAAGAATCTACGAGCAGTACTTC	CASLSRIRRIYEQYF
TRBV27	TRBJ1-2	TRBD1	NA	TGTGCCAGCAGTCCCCAGGGGGATTCGAGGGGCTACACCTTC	CASSPQGDSRGYTF
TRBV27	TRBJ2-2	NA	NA	TGTGCCAGCAGCGGATTTACCGGGGAGCTGTTTTTT	CASSGFTGELFF
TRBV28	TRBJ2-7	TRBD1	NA	TGTGCCAGCAGCCTATGGGGGACAGGGCTGGACGAGCAGTACTTC	CASSLWGTGLDEQYF
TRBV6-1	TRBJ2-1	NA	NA	TGTGCCACCCAGATAGAGCCCTACAATGAGCAGTTCTTC	CATQIEPYNEQFF
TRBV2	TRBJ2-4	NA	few	TGTGCCAGCAGTGAAGGGTGGGCAGGGGCGACCAAAAACATTCAGTACTTC	CASSEGWAGATKNIQYF
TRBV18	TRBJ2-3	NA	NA	TGTGCCACCAACCCGTTAGCGAGCAACACAGATACGCAGTATTTT	CATNPLASNTDTQYF
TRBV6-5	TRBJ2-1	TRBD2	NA	TGTGCCAGCAGTTACGACGGGACTAATAATGAGCAGTTCTTC	CASSYDGTNNEQFF
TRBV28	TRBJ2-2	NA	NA	TGTGCCAGCACTACCCCAGGGGAGTATACAAAGGTTCGGATCGCCGGGGAGCTGTTTTTT	CASTTPGEYTKVRIAGELFF
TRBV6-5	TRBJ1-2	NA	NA	TGTGCCAGCAGTTACTCGATTGAGGAGGGTAACTATGGCTACACCTTC	CASSYSIEEGNYGYTF
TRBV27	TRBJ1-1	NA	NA	TGTGCCAGCAGATGGACACCGAACACTGAAGCTTTCTTT	CASRWTPNTEAFF
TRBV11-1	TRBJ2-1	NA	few	TGTGCCAGCAGCTTCATGGAGGGGATCTTCTACAATGAGCAGTTCTTC	CASSFMEGIFYNEQFF
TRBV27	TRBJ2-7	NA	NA	TGTGCCAGCAGTTTACGGAGGGCCTCCTTCGGTGAGCAGTACTTC	CASSLRRASFGEQYF
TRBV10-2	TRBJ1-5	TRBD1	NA	TGCGCCAGCTGCCAAACAGGGGGTCGGCTTCAGCCCCAGCATTTT	CASCQTGGRLQPQHF
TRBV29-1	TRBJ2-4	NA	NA	TGCAGCGTTCCCGGGGGAGAAAACATTCAGTACTTC	CSVPGGENIQYF